These T cell receptor beta chains were read from a single sample in a study of cytomegalovirus exposure and HLA in healthy donors. Only in-frame clones appear in the TCRdb table, and some are missing; sequencing was by immunoSEQ multiplex PCR. Here the sample spans roughly 110,000 clones, 88% being singletons. Sequenced input: PBMCs. These receptor sequences come from a woman younger than 30 in good health and CMV-seropositive. Both conserved end residues are part of each CDR3. Fields, in order: clone size, D gene, V gene, J gene, CDR3 DNA, CDR3 protein. A D gene is named only where the DNA matches it firmly. Size values are once, few and many counts, or a class for expanded clones, and some rows have none.

abundance: NA
d_gene: TRBD1
v_gene: TRBV28
j_gene: TRBJ1-3
CDR3nt: TGTGCCAGCAGTTTAGGGACAGCTGGAAACACCATATATTTT
CDR3aa: CASSLGTAGNTIYF

abundance: few
d_gene: NA
v_gene: TRBV28
j_gene: TRBJ1-1
CDR3nt: TGTGCCAGCGGGTGGGAGGAGAACACTGAAGCTTTCTTT
CDR3aa: CASGWEENTEAFF

abundance: NA
d_gene: TRBD1
v_gene: TRBV27
j_gene: TRBJ2-3
CDR3nt: TGTGCCAGCTTGGACAGGGGCACAGATACGCAGTATTTT
CDR3aa: CASLDRGTDTQYF

abundance: NA
d_gene: TRBD2
v_gene: TRBV5-1
j_gene: TRBJ2-5
CDR3nt: TGCGCCAGCAGCGAAGGACTAGCCTCCGAGACCCAGTACTTC
CDR3aa: CASSEGLASETQYF

abundance: NA
d_gene: TRBD1
v_gene: TRBV5-3
j_gene: TRBJ2-4
CDR3nt: TGTGCCAGAAGCTTGTTGGGGACAGGTAAAAACATTCAGTACTTC
CDR3aa: CARSLLGTGKNIQYF

abundance: NA
d_gene: TRBD1
v_gene: TRBV28
j_gene: TRBJ2-7
CDR3nt: TGTGCCAGCAGACAGGGGATTTACGAGCAGTACTTC
CDR3aa: CASRQGIYEQYF

abundance: NA
d_gene: NA
v_gene: TRBV4-1
j_gene: TRBJ1-2
CDR3nt: TGCGCCAGCAGCCAAGACTTAGTTGACAGGTCCCTTCTTACTAACTATGGCTACACCTTC
CDR3aa: CASSQDLVDRSLLTNYGYTF

abundance: NA
d_gene: TRBD1
v_gene: TRBV6-1
j_gene: TRBJ2-2
CDR3nt: TGTGCCAGCAGTTCTGACAGGGCCACCGGGGAGCTGTTTTTT
CDR3aa: CASSSDRATGELFF

abundance: once
d_gene: NA
v_gene: TRBV7-9
j_gene: TRBJ2-1
CDR3nt: TGTGCCAGCAGCTTAGGCGCGACGGGCAATGAGCAGTTCTTC
CDR3aa: CASSLGATGNEQFF

abundance: NA
d_gene: TRBD1
v_gene: TRBV28
j_gene: TRBJ2-5
CDR3nt: TGTGCCACCCGATCCAGGGGGACAGCCCTCCAAGAGACCCAGTACTTC
CDR3aa: CATRSRGTALQETQYF

abundance: NA
d_gene: TRBD1
v_gene: TRBV6-1
j_gene: TRBJ1-1
CDR3nt: TGTGCCAGCAGTGCCCTACAGGGGGGTGCTTTCTTT
CDR3aa: CASSALQGGAFF

abundance: NA
d_gene: NA
v_gene: TRBV6-1
j_gene: TRBJ2-7
CDR3nt: TGTGCCAGCAGCGCCGAGCTACAGCAGTACTTC
CDR3aa: CASSAELQQYF

abundance: NA
d_gene: NA
v_gene: TRBV6-5
j_gene: TRBJ1-1
CDR3nt: TGTGCCAGCAGTTGGGGCGGCTACATGAACACTGAAGCTTTCTTT
CDR3aa: CASSWGGYMNTEAFF

abundance: NA
d_gene: NA
v_gene: TRBV28
j_gene: TRBJ1-1
CDR3nt: TGTGCCAGCAGTTTGAGGGTGAACACTGAAGCTTTCTTT
CDR3aa: CASSLRVNTEAFF

abundance: NA
d_gene: NA
v_gene: TRBV28
j_gene: TRBJ1-2
CDR3nt: TGTGCCAGCAGCCCCGGGACTTACTATGGCTACACCTTC
CDR3aa: CASSPGTYYGYTF

abundance: NA
d_gene: TRBD1
v_gene: TRBV6-1
j_gene: TRBJ1-5
CDR3nt: TGTGCCAGCGGGACAGCTTGGGATCAGCCCCAGCATTTT
CDR3aa: CASGTAWDQPQHF

abundance: NA
d_gene: NA
v_gene: TRBV6-6
j_gene: TRBJ1-6
CDR3nt: TGTGCCAGCAGTTACGACAGCTATAATTCACCCCTCCACTTT
CDR3aa: CASSYDSYNSPLHF

abundance: NA
d_gene: TRBD2
v_gene: TRBV19
j_gene: TRBJ2-5
CDR3nt: TGTGCCAGTAGACTAGCGGGGGGGACACAAGAGACCCAGTACTTC
CDR3aa: CASRLAGGTQETQYF

abundance: NA
d_gene: TRBD1
v_gene: TRBV5-1
j_gene: TRBJ2-1
CDR3nt: TGCGCCAGCCGGGAAAGGGACAGGTTATCCTACAATGAGCAGTTCTTC
CDR3aa: CASRERDRLSYNEQFF

abundance: NA
d_gene: NA
v_gene: TRBV6-1
j_gene: TRBJ1-5
CDR3nt: TGTGCCAGCAATCCCTCGGGGTCAGTAAATCAGCCCCAGCATTTT
CDR3aa: CASNPSGSVNQPQHF

abundance: once
d_gene: TRBD1
v_gene: TRBV6-6
j_gene: TRBJ2-3
CDR3nt: TGTGCCAGCAGCGGACCCGGGACAGGCTTTCCAGATACGCAGTATTTT
CDR3aa: CASSGPGTGFPDTQYF

abundance: NA
d_gene: TRBD1
v_gene: TRBV7-2
j_gene: TRBJ1-6
CDR3nt: TGTGCCAGCAGCCGAGCTGAGGACAGGTTTGATTCACCCCTCCACTTT
CDR3aa: CASSRAEDRFDSPLHF

abundance: NA
d_gene: TRBD1
v_gene: TRBV6-4
j_gene: TRBJ2-1
CDR3nt: TGTGCCAGCATTAAAGACAGGGTACGATTCAACAATGAGCAGTTCTTC
CDR3aa: CASIKDRVRFNNEQFF

abundance: NA
d_gene: NA
v_gene: TRBV11-2
j_gene: TRBJ2-1
CDR3nt: TGTGCCAGCAGCTTAGGCGCGGAAAGACCCTACAATGAGCAGTTCTTC
CDR3aa: CASSLGAERPYNEQFF

abundance: NA
d_gene: NA
v_gene: TRBV6-1
j_gene: TRBJ2-7
CDR3nt: TGTGCCAGCAGTGAAGGCGGAAGCGCCGAGTACTTC
CDR3aa: CASSEGGSAEYF

abundance: NA
d_gene: TRBD1
v_gene: TRBV9
j_gene: TRBJ2-1
CDR3nt: TGTGCCAGCAGCGTATCCCGACAGGGGGCAGGGAATGAGCAGTTCTTC
CDR3aa: CASSVSRQGAGNEQFF

abundance: NA
d_gene: TRBD1
v_gene: TRBV2
j_gene: TRBJ2-5
CDR3nt: TGTGCCAGCAGTGAAGCAGGGACAGAGGAGACCCAGTACTTC
CDR3aa: CASSEAGTEETQYF

abundance: NA
d_gene: NA
v_gene: TRBV19
j_gene: TRBJ1-6
CDR3nt: TGTGCTACAGGGTCGTCCTATAATTCACCCCTCCACTTT
CDR3aa: CATGSSYNSPLHF

abundance: NA
d_gene: NA
v_gene: TRBV19
j_gene: TRBJ1-6
CDR3nt: TGTGCCAGTAGCCTCGCCGACAGTAGCTCCTATAATTCACCCCTCCACTTT
CDR3aa: CASSLADSSSYNSPLHF

abundance: NA
d_gene: TRBD1
v_gene: TRBV7-8
j_gene: TRBJ1-2
CDR3nt: TGTGCCAGCAGCTGGGACAGTCCCCACTATGGCTACACCTTC
CDR3aa: CASSWDSPHYGYTF

abundance: NA
d_gene: TRBD1
v_gene: TRBV28
j_gene: TRBJ1-1
CDR3nt: TGTGCCAGCAGACTACAGGGGAGCACTGAAGCTTTCTTT
CDR3aa: CASRLQGSTEAFF

abundance: NA
d_gene: TRBD1
v_gene: TRBV6-6
j_gene: TRBJ2-1
CDR3nt: TGTGCCAGCAATACCGGGACAGGGGGTTTAGATGAGCAGTTCTTC
CDR3aa: CASNTGTGGLDEQFF

abundance: NA
d_gene: NA
v_gene: TRBV5-6
j_gene: TRBJ1-2
CDR3nt: TGTGCCAGCGTCCCAGGGCCGTTTAATAACTATGGCTACACCTTC
CDR3aa: CASVPGPFNNYGYTF